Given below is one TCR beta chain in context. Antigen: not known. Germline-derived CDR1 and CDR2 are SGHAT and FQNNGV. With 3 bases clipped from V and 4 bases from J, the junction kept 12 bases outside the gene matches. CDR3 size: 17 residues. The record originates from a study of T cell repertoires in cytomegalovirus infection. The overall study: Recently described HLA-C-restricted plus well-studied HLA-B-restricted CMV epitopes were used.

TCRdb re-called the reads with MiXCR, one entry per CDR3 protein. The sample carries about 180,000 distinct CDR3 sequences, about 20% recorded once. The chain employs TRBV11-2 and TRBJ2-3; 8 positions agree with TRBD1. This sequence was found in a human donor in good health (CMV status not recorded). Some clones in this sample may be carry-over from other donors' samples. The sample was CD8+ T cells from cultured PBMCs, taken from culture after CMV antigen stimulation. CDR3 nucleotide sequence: TGTGCCAGCAGCTTCCCCCCTAGGGCAGGGGGCCCAGATACGCAGTATTTT. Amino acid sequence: CASSFPPRAGGPDTQYF.